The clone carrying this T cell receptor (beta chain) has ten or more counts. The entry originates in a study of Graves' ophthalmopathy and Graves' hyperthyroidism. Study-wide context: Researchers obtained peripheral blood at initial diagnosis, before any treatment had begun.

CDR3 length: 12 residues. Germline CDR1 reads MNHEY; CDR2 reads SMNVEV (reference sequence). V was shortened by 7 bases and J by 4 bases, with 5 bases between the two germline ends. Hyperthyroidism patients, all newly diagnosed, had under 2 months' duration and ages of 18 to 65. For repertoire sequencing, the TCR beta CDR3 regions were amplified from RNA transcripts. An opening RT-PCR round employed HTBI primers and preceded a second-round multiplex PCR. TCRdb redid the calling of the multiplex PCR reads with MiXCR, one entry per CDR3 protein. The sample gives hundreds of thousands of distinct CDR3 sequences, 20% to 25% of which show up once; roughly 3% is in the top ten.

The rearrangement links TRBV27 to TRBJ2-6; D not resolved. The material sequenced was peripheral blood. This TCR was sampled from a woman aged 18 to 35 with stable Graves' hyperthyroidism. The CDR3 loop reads CASMGGANVLTF. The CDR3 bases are TGTGCCAGCATGGGCGGGGCCAACGTCCTGACTTTC.